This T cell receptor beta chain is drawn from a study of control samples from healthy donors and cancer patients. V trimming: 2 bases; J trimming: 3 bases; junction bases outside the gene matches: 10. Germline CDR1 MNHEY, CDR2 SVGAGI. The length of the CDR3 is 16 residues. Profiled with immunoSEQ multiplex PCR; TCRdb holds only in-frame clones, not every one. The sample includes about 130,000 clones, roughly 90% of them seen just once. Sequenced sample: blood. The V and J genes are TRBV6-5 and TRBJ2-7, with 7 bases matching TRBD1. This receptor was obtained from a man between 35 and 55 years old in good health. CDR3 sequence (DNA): TGTGCCAGCAGTTACCGCTCCGGGACAGTCTTCTACGAGCAGTACTTC. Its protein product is CASSYRSGTVFYEQYF.